These 14 T cell receptor beta chains came from one sample sequenced in a study of T cell responses to AZD1222 COVID-19 vaccine. Here immunoSEQ multiplex PCR was the method, and the copy in TCRdb shows in-frame clones only, minus some. The repertoire holds roughly 95,000 clones, roughly 90% seen once, with around 3% in the top ten. Sequenced material: peripheral blood, taken on day 0 of AZD1222 vaccination. These receptors all stem from an adult in good health.

The chain carries TRBV7-2 and TRBJ2-7; no reliable D call. The V end lost 0 bases, the J end lost 2 bases, and 17 bases lay between the germline ends. In germline, CDR1 is SGHTA, CDR2 FQGNSA. CDR3 size: 17 residues. The CDR3 region has the DNA TGTGCCAGCAGCTTAGCGGGCCCCAGCCTCCGACCCTACGAGCAGTACTTC. Encoded protein: CASSLAGPSLRPYEQYF. Full variable domain (remainder filled in from reference TRBV7-2 and TRBJ2-7): GAGVSQSPSNKVTEKGKDVELRCDPISGHTALYWYRQSLGQGLEFLIYFQGNSAPDKSGLPSDRFSAERTGGSVSTLTIQRTQQEDSAVYLCASSLAGPSLRPYEQYFGPGTRLTVT.

This chain links TRBV10-3 with TRBJ1-4; D might be TRBD1 (5 bases). The CDR3 is 12 residues long. CDR1 is ENHRY, CDR2 SYGVKD, per germline. The CDR3 is CVTASTVEKLFF. The CDR3 nucleotides are TGTGTCACCGCCTCGACAGTAGAAAAACTGTTTTTT.

The chain uses TRBV5-1 and TRBJ1-4, with D maybe TRBD1 (5 bases). CDR1 is SGHRS, CDR2 YFSETQ, per germline. CDR3 length: 16 amino acids. V was clipped by 4 bases and J by 0 bases, with 13 bases between them. In DNA form, the CDR3 reads TGCGCCAGCAGCGTAGGGGTTATCGCAACTAATGAAAAACTGTTTTTT. Amino acids: CASSVGVIATNEKLFF. Full variable domain (rest looked up from reference TRBV5-1 and TRBJ1-4): KAGVTQTPRYLIKTRGQQVTLSCSPISGHRSVSWYQQTPGQGLQFLFEYFSETQRNKGNFPGRFSGRQFSNSRSEMNVSTLELGDSALYLCASSVGVIATNEKLFFGSGTQLSVL.

This clone was seen a few times. The chain joins TRBV6-5 to TRBJ2-6; no clear D. Trimming shortened V by 4 bases and J by 1 base, and 2 bases separated the two germline ends. The CDR3 length is 13 residues. Per the germline V gene, CDR1 is MNHEY and CDR2 is SVGAGI. DNA for the CDR3: TGTGCCAGCAGTTCATCTGGGGCCAACGTCCTGACTTTC. Amino acids: CASSSSGANVLTF.

The chain joins TRBV7-2 to TRBJ1-4; D is undetermined. V lost 5 bases and J lost 4, with 17 bases in between. This CDR3 is 16 amino acids long. The germline V gene has CDR1 SGHTA and CDR2 FQGNSA. The CDR3 DNA sequence: TGTGCCAGCAGCGCGCGCCCCGCGGGGATTAATGAAAAACTGTTTTTT. Encoded protein: CASSARPAGINEKLFF.

This rearrangement joins TRBV27 to TRBJ2-7, with a tentative D call TRBD2 (5 bases). This CDR3 spans 15 amino acids. The germline V and J ends were trimmed by 0 bases and 2 bases, with 11 bases remaining between them. Germline loops: CDR1 MNHEY, CDR2 SMNVEV (reference sequence). The CDR3 sequence: CASSLSDSTTYEQYF. The CDR3, as DNA: TGTGCCAGCAGTTTATCGGACTCCACTACCTACGAGCAGTACTTC.

This clone was found a few times. The rearrangement joins TRBV7-9 to TRBJ2-1; TRBD2 might be the D (5 bases). CDR3 length equals 13 residues. V lost 1 base and J 6 bases, leaving 7 bases between the germline ends. Per germline, CDR1 SEHNR and CDR2 FQNEAQ (reference sequence). The CDR3 region is CASSLVAGNEQFF. CDR3 coding DNA: TGTGCCAGCAGCTTAGTCGCGGGCAATGAGCAGTTCTTC.

V usage is TRBV14 and J usage is TRBJ1-2, with 8 bases identical to TRBD1. V shed 0 bases, J shed 7 bases, and the junction held 4 bases outside the gene matches. CDR3 size: 14 residues. Germline-derived CDR1 and CDR2 are SGHDN and FVKESK. CDR3: CASSQDWQGAGYTF. DNA of the CDR3: TGTGCCAGCAGCCAAGATTGGCAGGGGGCTGGCTACACCTTC.

This chain connects TRBV6-1 to TRBJ1-2, with D maybe TRBD1 (5 bases). Trimming stripped 1 base from V and 2 bases from J, with 8 bases between. This CDR3 comprises 14 residues. Germline lookup yields CDR1 MNHNS and CDR2 SASEGT. The CDR3 reads CASSEGPGNYGYTF. The DNA for the CDR3 is TGTGCCAGCAGTGAAGGGCCAGGGAACTATGGCTACACCTTC.

This chain links TRBV19 with TRBJ1-4; D remains ambiguous. V was shortened by 10 bases and J by 8 bases, with 20 bases between the two germline ends. Germline-derived CDR1 and CDR2 are LNHDA and SQIVND (reference sequence). The CDR3 has 14 residues. The CDR3, as DNA: TGTGCCACAAGGGAGGACTTGGTGTCAGAAAAACTGTTTTTT. Translated, it gives CATREDLVSEKLFF. Full variable domain (remainder filled in from reference TRBV19 and TRBJ1-4): DGGITQSPKYLFRKEGQNVTLSCEQNLNHDAMYWYRQDPGQGLRLIYYSQIVNDFQKGDIAEGYSVSREKKESFPLTVTSAQKNPTAFYLCATREDLVSEKLFFGSGTQLSVL.

This sequence joins TRBV7-6 and TRBJ2-6; D is possibly TRBD1 (6 bases). The CDR3 is made up of 19 amino acids. Germline CDR1 reads SGHVS; CDR2 reads FNYEAQ. Deletions cut 0 bases from V and 0 bases from J, with 15 bases between. The CDR3 bases are TGTGCCAGCAGCTTAGCGCTTCTTAGGACAGCCTCTGGGGCCAACGTCCTGACTTTC. It specifies CASSLALLRTASGANVLTF.

This clone was observed a single time. This chain joins TRBV19 and TRBJ2-1, with TRBD2 identical over 8 bases. CDR3 length: 14 amino acids. Germline values: CDR1 LNHDA, CDR2 SQIVND (reference sequence). The ends lost 8 bases at V and 5 bases at J; junction bases unmatched: 8. CDR3 region: CASQPGLDHNEQFF. CDR3 nucleotides: TGTGCCAGTCAACCGGGACTAGACCACAATGAGCAGTTCTTC. The variable domain in full, completed from reference TRBV19 and TRBJ2-1, reads DGGITQSPKYLFRKEGQNVTLSCEQNLNHDAMYWYRQDPGQGLRLIYYSQIVNDFQKGDIAEGYSVSREKKESFPLTVTSAQKNPTAFYLCASQPGLDHNEQFFGPGTRLTVL.

The chain employs TRBV5-6 and TRBJ2-7; TRBD1 agrees at 7 bases. Germline-derived CDR1 and CDR2 are SGHDT and YYEEEE. CDR3 length: 14 amino acids. The J segment lost 2 bases and the V segment lost 1 base, leaving 3 bases of the junction unmatched. The CDR3 nucleotides read TGTGCCAGCAGCTTGCGGGACAGACCCTACGAGCAGTACTTC. As protein: CASSLRDRPYEQYF.

V and J are TRBV3-1 (or the pseudogene TRBV3-2) and TRBJ2-5; 8 bases line up with TRBD1. The J segment lost 6 bases and the V segment lost 4 bases, leaving 7 bases of the junction unmatched. Germline-derived CDR1 and CDR2 are LGHDT and YNNKEL (reference sequence). This CDR3 has 14 amino acids. The CDR3 DNA reads TGTGCCAGCAGCCGGACAGGGATCGAAAAGACCCAGTACTTC. Translated: CASSRTGIEKTQYF.